This TCR beta chain was captured in a study of shared clonotypes between healthy human individuals. Concerning this clone itself: What it recognizes is unknown.

Findings and caveats of the study: Compared with memory subsets, naive subsets generally had larger estimated richness.

The germline V gene encodes CDR1 SEHNR and CDR2 FQNEAQ (reference sequence). This CDR3 is 17 amino acids long. The J segment lost 3 bases and the V segment lost 1 base, leaving 12 bases of the junction unmatched. Profiled with immunoSEQ multiplex PCR; TCRdb holds only in-frame clones, not every one. The table records roughly 2.5 million clones, more than 80% of them present only once. Material: naive CD4+ T cells sorted from blood. Subset denoted: CD45RA+ positively selected. The origin of this receptor is a man aged 18 to 30 in good health. The V call is TRBV7-9, the J call TRBJ2-7; TRBD1 aligns across 7 bases. CDR3 nucleotide sequence: TGTGCCAGCAGCTTAGTAGGTTGGGACAGAGAAGACTACGAGCAGTACTTC. Amino acids: CASSLVGWDREDYEQYF.